This T cell receptor (beta chain) was sequenced for a study of shared clonotypes between healthy human individuals. In the study overall: Each donor had three CD4 naive, three CD4 memory, two CD8 naive and one CD8 memory plate. Study findings and constraints: Clonotype sharing among the donors was expected to vary with sequencing depth.

Libraries were prepared by immunoSEQ multiplex PCR; TCRdb keeps only in-frame clonotypes and omits some of them. Of 2 million to 2.5 million clones listed, roughly 94% are singletons. The germline V gene has CDR1 SNHLY and CDR2 FYNNEI. The CDR3 contains 11 residues. Trimming removed 6 bases at V and 3 bases at J, with 6 bases between. Turning to this clone: The antigen is not known. Additional DNA sequences in this sample encode the identical CDR3.

The source of this sequence is a man between 18 and 35 years old in good health. Specimen: naive CD4+ T cells sorted from blood. As to subset: CD45RA+ positively selected. The chain uses TRBV2 and TRBJ2-7; D remains unclear. The CDR3 reads CASSTVYEQYF. Written as DNA, the CDR3 is TGTGCCAGCAGCACAGTCTACGAGCAGTACTTC.